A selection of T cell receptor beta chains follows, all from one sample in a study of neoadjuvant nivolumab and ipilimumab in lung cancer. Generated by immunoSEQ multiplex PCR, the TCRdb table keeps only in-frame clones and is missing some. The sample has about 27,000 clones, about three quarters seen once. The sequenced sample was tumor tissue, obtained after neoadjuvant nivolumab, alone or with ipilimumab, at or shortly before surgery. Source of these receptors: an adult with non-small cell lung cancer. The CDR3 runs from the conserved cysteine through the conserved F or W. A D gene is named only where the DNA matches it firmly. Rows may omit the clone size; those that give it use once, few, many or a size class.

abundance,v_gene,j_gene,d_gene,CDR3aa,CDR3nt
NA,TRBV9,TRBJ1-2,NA,CASSRGERDYGYTF,TGTGCCAGCAGCAGGGGGGAGAGGGACTATGGCTACACCTTC
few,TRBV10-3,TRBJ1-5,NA,CAISGPRRGEPQHF,TGTGCCATCAGTGGACCCAGGAGGGGAGAGCCCCAGCATTTT
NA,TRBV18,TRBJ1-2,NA,CASAPLGDSGGYTF,TGTGCCAGCGCTCCTTTGGGGGACTCGGGGGGCTACACCTTC
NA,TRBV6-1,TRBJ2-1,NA,CASSGYYNEQFF,TGTGCCAGCAGTGGATACTACAATGAGCAGTTCTTC
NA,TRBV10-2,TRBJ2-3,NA,CASSESGLNTQYF,TGCGCCAGCAGTGAGTCAGGACTGAATACGCAGTATTTT
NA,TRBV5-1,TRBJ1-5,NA,CASSPAGSTGQPQHF,TGCGCCAGCAGCCCGGCTGGCAGCACAGGTCAGCCCCAGCATTTT
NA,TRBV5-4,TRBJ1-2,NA,CASSLGLKTGGYGYTF,TGTGCCAGCAGCTTGGGTCTAAAAACGGGGGGCTATGGCTACACCTTC
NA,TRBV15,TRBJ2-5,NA,CATSPQGTQETQYF,TGTGCCACCAGCCCTCAGGGTACCCAAGAGACCCAGTACTTC
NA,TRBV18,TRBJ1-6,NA,CASSPTQDDSSPLHF,TGTGCCAGCTCACCGACACAGGATGATAGTTCACCCCTCCACTTT
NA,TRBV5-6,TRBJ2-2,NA,CASSWGANTGELFF,TGTGCCAGCAGCTGGGGGGCTAACACCGGGGAGCTGTTTTTT
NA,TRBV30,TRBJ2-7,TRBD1,CAWSVRRTGGSYEQYF,TGTGCCTGGAGTGTACGTAGGACAGGGGGATCCTACGAGCAGTACTTC
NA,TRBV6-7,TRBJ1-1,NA,CASTKGREGAEAFF,TGTGCCAGCACCAAAGGGAGGGAGGGCGCTGAAGCTTTCTTT
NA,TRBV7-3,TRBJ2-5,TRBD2,CASSPAGTSGETQYF,TGTGCCAGCAGCCCAGCGGGGACCTCAGGAGAGACCCAGTACTTC
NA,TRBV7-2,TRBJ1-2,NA,CASSFQGSGYTF,TGTGCCAGCAGCTTTCAGGGGAGCGGCTACACCTTC
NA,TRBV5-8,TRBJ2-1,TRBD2,CASSLGLAGAEQFF,TGTGCCAGCAGCCTGGGGCTAGCGGGGGCCGAGCAGTTCTTC
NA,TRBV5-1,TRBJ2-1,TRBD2,CASSLGGTSGYNEQFF,TGCGCCAGCAGCTTGGGGGGGACTAGCGGGTACAATGAGCAGTTCTTC
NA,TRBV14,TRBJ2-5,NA,CASSRTAEGTQYF,TGTGCCAGCAGCCGCACAGCAGAAGGGACCCAGTACTTC
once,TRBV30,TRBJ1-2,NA,CAWSSGFLGGYTF,TGTGCCTGGAGTTCAGGGTTCCTCGGCGGCTACACCTTC
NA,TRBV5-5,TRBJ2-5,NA,CASSLAWGDPNQETQYF,TGTGCCAGCAGCTTGGCCTGGGGGGACCCTAATCAAGAGACCCAGTACTTC
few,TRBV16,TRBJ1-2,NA,CASSPQDGYTF,TGTGCCAGCAGCCCTCAGGATGGCTACACCTTC
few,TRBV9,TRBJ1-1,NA,CASSANRDMNTEAFF,TGTGCCAGCAGCGCGAACAGGGACATGAACACTGAAGCTTTCTTT